Listed below are T cell receptor beta chains from one sample, sequenced in a study of blood T cell repertoires in COVID-19. TCRdb's copy holds only in-frame clones and misses some; the assay was immunoSEQ multiplex PCR. The sample has approximately 160,000 clones, around 81% seen once. Sequencing was done on a sample of PBMCs or T cells enriched from blood (not recorded which). The receptors stem from a man in his forties who had recovered from COVID-19. Each CDR3 is given with its conserved first and last residue. The order of the fields is D gene, V gene, clone size, J gene, CDR3 DNA, CDR3 protein. A D gene is named only where the DNA matches it firmly. The listing skips clone size in some rows; elsewhere it reads once, few, many or a size class.

d_gene: TRBD1
v_gene: TRBV10-3
abundance: NA
j_gene: TRBJ1-6
CDR3nt: TGTGCCATCAGCCGACAGGGGGCGGATAATTCACCCCTCCACTTT
CDR3aa: CAISRQGADNSPLHF

d_gene: TRBD1
v_gene: TRBV10-1
abundance: NA
j_gene: TRBJ1-6
CDR3nt: TGCGCCAGCAGTGAGGGGACAGGGGAACGACCCCTCCACTTT
CDR3aa: CASSEGTGERPLHF

d_gene: NA
v_gene: TRBV27
abundance: once
j_gene: TRBJ1-5
CDR3nt: TGTGCCAGCAGTTCTAGTCAGGGCTCCCAGCCCCAGCATTTT
CDR3aa: CASSSSQGSQPQHF

d_gene: NA
v_gene: TRBV11-3
abundance: NA
j_gene: TRBJ1-6
CDR3nt: TGTGCCAGCAGCGGAGCAGGGGACGGCTCACCCCTCCACTTT
CDR3aa: CASSGAGDGSPLHF

d_gene: NA
v_gene: TRBV30
abundance: NA
j_gene: TRBJ1-1
CDR3nt: TGTGCCTGGAGTAAAGACAGGACTGAAGCTTTCTTT
CDR3aa: CAWSKDRTEAFF

d_gene: NA
v_gene: TRBV9
abundance: NA
j_gene: TRBJ1-1
CDR3nt: TGTGCCAGCAGGGAGGGTGGGACGATGAACACTGAAGCTTTCTTT
CDR3aa: CASREGGTMNTEAFF

d_gene: NA
v_gene: TRBV30
abundance: NA
j_gene: TRBJ2-3
CDR3nt: TGTGCCTGGAGTGCAGGGCTTAGCACAGATACGCAGTATTTT
CDR3aa: CAWSAGLSTDTQYF

d_gene: TRBD1
v_gene: TRBV19
abundance: NA
j_gene: TRBJ2-5
CDR3nt: TGTGCCAGTAGTTCGGGGACAGGAGGAGAGACCCAGTACTTC
CDR3aa: CASSSGTGGETQYF

d_gene: TRBD2
v_gene: TRBV3-1/TRBV3-2
abundance: NA
j_gene: TRBJ2-5
CDR3nt: TGTGCCAGCAGCCCCCGGGATCTAGCGGGGGGGCGAGAGACCCAGTACTTC
CDR3aa: CASSPRDLAGGRETQYF

d_gene: NA
v_gene: TRBV12-3/TRBV12-4
abundance: NA
j_gene: TRBJ1-3
CDR3nt: TGTGCCAGCAGCATCACCGCAGATCACCCCATATATTTT
CDR3aa: CASSITADHPIYF

d_gene: TRBD2
v_gene: TRBV19
abundance: NA
j_gene: TRBJ2-4
CDR3nt: TGTGCCAGCACGGGGGGGATGGCCAAAAACATTCAGTACTTC
CDR3aa: CASTGGMAKNIQYF

d_gene: NA
v_gene: TRBV18
abundance: NA
j_gene: TRBJ1-1
CDR3nt: TGTGCCAGCTCACCAACGGCAGGTAACACTGAAGCTTTCTTT
CDR3aa: CASSPTAGNTEAFF

d_gene: NA
v_gene: TRBV5-6
abundance: NA
j_gene: TRBJ1-1
CDR3nt: TGTGCCAGCAGTTCTTACACTGAAGCTTTCTTT
CDR3aa: CASSSYTEAFF

d_gene: NA
v_gene: TRBV28
abundance: NA
j_gene: TRBJ1-5
CDR3nt: TGTGCCAGCAGTTTTGGGGAGAGAAATCAGCCCCAGCATTTT
CDR3aa: CASSFGERNQPQHF

d_gene: NA
v_gene: TRBV19
abundance: NA
j_gene: TRBJ1-4
CDR3nt: TGTGCCAGTAGGCATACAGGGATTAATGAAAAACTGTTTTTT
CDR3aa: CASRHTGINEKLFF

d_gene: TRBD2
v_gene: TRBV11-3
abundance: NA
j_gene: TRBJ2-2
CDR3nt: TGTGCCAGCAGTCCTTCAGGCGGGGGGGCCCGGGAGCTGTTTTTT
CDR3aa: CASSPSGGGARELFF

d_gene: NA
v_gene: TRBV30
abundance: few
j_gene: TRBJ1-2
CDR3nt: TGTGCCTGGAGTGTACCCAGTCTAGCCTATGGCTACACCTTC
CDR3aa: CAWSVPSLAYGYTF

d_gene: NA
v_gene: TRBV11-2
abundance: NA
j_gene: TRBJ2-6
CDR3nt: TGTGCCAGCAGCTCAGGCTTCTCTGGGGCCAACGTCCTGACTTTC
CDR3aa: CASSSGFSGANVLTF

d_gene: NA
v_gene: TRBV10-3
abundance: NA
j_gene: TRBJ2-2
CDR3nt: TGTGCCATCAAACCGTGGGACAAAACTGGGACCGGGGAGCTGTTTTTT
CDR3aa: CAIKPWDKTGTGELFF

d_gene: NA
v_gene: TRBV19
abundance: NA
j_gene: TRBJ1-1
CDR3nt: TGTGCCAGTAGTCCGGGGATGAACACTGAAGCTTTCTTT
CDR3aa: CASSPGMNTEAFF

d_gene: TRBD2
v_gene: TRBV3-1/TRBV3-2
abundance: NA
j_gene: TRBJ2-2
CDR3nt: TGTGCCAGCAGCCAAGAACCAAGCGGGGGGGCCTCCGGGGAGCTGTTTTTT
CDR3aa: CASSQEPSGGASGELFF

d_gene: NA
v_gene: TRBV2
abundance: once
j_gene: TRBJ1-2
CDR3nt: TGTGCCAGCAGTACCGGGGAGGGCTATGGCTACACCTTC
CDR3aa: CASSTGEGYGYTF

d_gene: NA
v_gene: TRBV10-3
abundance: NA
j_gene: TRBJ1-3
CDR3nt: TGTGCCATCACCCTCGGGGGTTCTGGAAACACCATATATTTT
CDR3aa: CAITLGGSGNTIYF

d_gene: TRBD1
v_gene: TRBV25-1
abundance: NA
j_gene: TRBJ1-3
CDR3nt: TGTGCCAGCGCCGCTTCCGGGACAGACGGCAACACCATATATTTT
CDR3aa: CASAASGTDGNTIYF

d_gene: TRBD1
v_gene: TRBV5-1
abundance: NA
j_gene: TRBJ1-1
CDR3nt: TGCGCCAGCAGCTTGTCCAACAGGGGGTCGACTGAAGCTTTCTTT
CDR3aa: CASSLSNRGSTEAFF

d_gene: NA
v_gene: TRBV19
abundance: NA
j_gene: TRBJ1-2
CDR3nt: TGTGCCAGTAGTATCCTGGGGGGATTTGGCTACACCTTC
CDR3aa: CASSILGGFGYTF

d_gene: NA
v_gene: TRBV24-1
abundance: NA
j_gene: TRBJ1-3
CDR3nt: TGTGCCACCCGACGGGAGCTGAGGGCCTCTGGAAACACCATATATTTT
CDR3aa: CATRRELRASGNTIYF

d_gene: NA
v_gene: TRBV18
abundance: NA
j_gene: TRBJ1-2
CDR3nt: TGTGCCAGCTCCCTATTGACAGACGATAACTATGGCTACACCTTC
CDR3aa: CASSLLTDDNYGYTF

d_gene: NA
v_gene: TRBV15
abundance: NA
j_gene: TRBJ1-2
CDR3nt: TGTGCCACCAGCAGGGCAATCCCAGGGTGGCGTGGCTACACCTTC
CDR3aa: CATSRAIPGWRGYTF

d_gene: TRBD1
v_gene: TRBV24-1
abundance: NA
j_gene: TRBJ1-1
CDR3nt: TGTGCCACTCGTGACAGGGGCAACACTGAAGCTTTCTTT
CDR3aa: CATRDRGNTEAFF

d_gene: TRBD1
v_gene: TRBV4-1
abundance: NA
j_gene: TRBJ1-5
CDR3nt: TGCGCCAGCAGCCAACCGCCCGGGACAGGGAACAATCAGCCCCAGCATTTT
CDR3aa: CASSQPPGTGNNQPQHF

d_gene: NA
v_gene: TRBV10-2
abundance: NA
j_gene: TRBJ1-5
CDR3nt: TGCGCCAGCAGCCTTGACAGCCTGAATCAGCCCCAGCATTTT
CDR3aa: CASSLDSLNQPQHF

d_gene: TRBD1
v_gene: TRBV9
abundance: NA
j_gene: TRBJ2-1
CDR3nt: TGTGCCAGCAGCGGCCCCCGGGACAGGCCCACCACCTACAATGAGCAGTTCTTC
CDR3aa: CASSGPRDRPTTYNEQFF

d_gene: TRBD1
v_gene: TRBV5-1
abundance: NA
j_gene: TRBJ1-2
CDR3nt: TGCGCCAGCAGCGAGGGCCCGGGACAGGTTTTGAATGGCTACACCTTC
CDR3aa: CASSEGPGQVLNGYTF

d_gene: NA
v_gene: TRBV19
abundance: NA
j_gene: TRBJ1-2
CDR3nt: TGTGCCAGTAGTGCAGGGAGGTATGGCTACACCTTC
CDR3aa: CASSAGRYGYTF

d_gene: TRBD1
v_gene: TRBV29-1
abundance: many
j_gene: TRBJ1-2
CDR3nt: TGCAGCGTTTCGCATGGGACAGGGGGTGCCTATGGCTACACCTTC
CDR3aa: CSVSHGTGGAYGYTF

d_gene: TRBD1
v_gene: TRBV9
abundance: NA
j_gene: TRBJ1-5
CDR3nt: TGTGCCAGCAGCTTCGGGACAGTGGGCAATCAGCCCCAGCATTTT
CDR3aa: CASSFGTVGNQPQHF

d_gene: TRBD2
v_gene: TRBV25-1
abundance: NA
j_gene: TRBJ2-1
CDR3nt: TGTGCCAGCAGTTTAGGACTAGCCTACAATGAGCAGTTCTTC
CDR3aa: CASSLGLAYNEQFF

d_gene: TRBD1
v_gene: TRBV5-1
abundance: NA
j_gene: TRBJ1-6
CDR3nt: TGCGCCAGCAGCTTGCAGGGGGCTAGGTCACCCCTCCACTTT
CDR3aa: CASSLQGARSPLHF

d_gene: TRBD2
v_gene: TRBV7-2
abundance: NA
j_gene: TRBJ2-3
CDR3nt: TGTGCCAGCAGCCACCGATCAGGCTTGCTAGCGGGACTAGCTCAGACGCAGTATTTT
CDR3aa: CASSHRSGLLAGLAQTQYF

d_gene: NA
v_gene: TRBV10-1
abundance: NA
j_gene: TRBJ2-1
CDR3nt: TGCGCCAGCAGTGAGTGGGCGGGCAATGAGCAGTTCTTC
CDR3aa: CASSEWAGNEQFF

d_gene: NA
v_gene: TRBV3-1/TRBV3-2
abundance: NA
j_gene: TRBJ2-5
CDR3nt: TGTGCCAGCAGCCAGCCGGGATTGAATCGACGCCAAGAGACCCAGTACTTC
CDR3aa: CASSQPGLNRRQETQYF